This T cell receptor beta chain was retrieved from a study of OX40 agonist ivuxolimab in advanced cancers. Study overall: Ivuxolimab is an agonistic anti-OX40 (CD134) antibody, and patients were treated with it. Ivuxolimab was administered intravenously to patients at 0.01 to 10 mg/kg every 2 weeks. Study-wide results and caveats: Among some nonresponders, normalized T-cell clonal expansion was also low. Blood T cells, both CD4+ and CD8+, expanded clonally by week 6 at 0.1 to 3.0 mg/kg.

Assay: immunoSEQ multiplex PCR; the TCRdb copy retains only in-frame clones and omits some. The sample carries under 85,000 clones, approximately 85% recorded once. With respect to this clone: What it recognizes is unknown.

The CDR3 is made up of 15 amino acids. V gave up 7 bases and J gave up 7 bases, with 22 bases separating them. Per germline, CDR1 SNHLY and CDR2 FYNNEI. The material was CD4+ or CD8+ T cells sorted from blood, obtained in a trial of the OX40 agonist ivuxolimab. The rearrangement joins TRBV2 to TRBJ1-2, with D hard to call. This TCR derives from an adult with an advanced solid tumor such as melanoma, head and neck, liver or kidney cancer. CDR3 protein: CASIRATIITSGYTF. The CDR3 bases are TGTGCCAGCATAAGAGCAACCATTATAACGAGTGGCTACACCTTC. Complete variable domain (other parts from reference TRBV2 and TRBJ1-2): EPEVTQTPSHQVTQMGQEVILRCVPISNHLYFYWYRQILGQKVEFLVSFYNNEISEKSEIFDDQFSVERPDGSNFTLKIRSTKLEDSAMYFCASIRATIITSGYTFGSGTRLTVV.